This T cell receptor (beta chain) was captured by sequencing in a study of blood T cell repertoires in COVID-19. As for the study in general: The United States, Italy and Spain were the sources of the acute and convalescent COVID-19 samples. The cDNA or gDNA used as material had been derived from T cells, B-cell-depleted T cells, or PBMCs.

This CDR3 has 15 amino acids. Trimming took off 0 bases at V and 5 bases at J, with 11 bases between the two ends. Germline CDR1 reads MNHEY; CDR2 reads SVGAGI. Data came from immunoSEQ multiplex PCR; TCRdb stores just in-frame clones and leaves some out. The sample has 390,000 or so clones, about 90% seen once. Concerning this clone: The sample has other DNA sequences that encode this CDR3 too.

This receptor was taken from a woman in her twenties or thirties with COVID-19, enrolled during active disease. The J gene is TRBJ2-1, the V gene TRBV6-5, with a weak D call TRBD1 (5 bases). Specimen: peripheral blood. CDR3 coding DNA: TGTGCCAGCAGTTACTCTGGGCAGGGTGACAATGAGCAGTTCTTC. Protein product: CASSYSGQGDNEQFF.